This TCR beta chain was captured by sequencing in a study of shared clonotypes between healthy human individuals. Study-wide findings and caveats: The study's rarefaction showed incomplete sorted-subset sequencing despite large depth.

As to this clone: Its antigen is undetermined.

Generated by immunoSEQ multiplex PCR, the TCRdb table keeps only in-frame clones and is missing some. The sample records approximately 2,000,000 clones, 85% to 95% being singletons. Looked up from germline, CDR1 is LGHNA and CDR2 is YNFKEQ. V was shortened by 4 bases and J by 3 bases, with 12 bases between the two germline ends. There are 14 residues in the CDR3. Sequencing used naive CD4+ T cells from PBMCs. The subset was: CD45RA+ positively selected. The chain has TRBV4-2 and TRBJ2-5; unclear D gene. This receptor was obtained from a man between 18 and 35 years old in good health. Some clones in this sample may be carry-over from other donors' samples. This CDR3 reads CASSPPLQKETQYF. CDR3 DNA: TGTGCCAGCAGCCCCCCACTGCAGAAAGAGACCCAGTACTTC.